These 8 T cell receptor beta chains were sequenced from one sample in a study of CD8 T cells in Susac syndrome. After extraction with the RNeasy kit, roughly 0.45 to 1 ug of the RNA was reverse transcribed using random hexamers. One entry per CDR3 protein, called by TCRdb with MiXCR from the immunoSEQ multiplex PCR reads. Of about 110,000 distinct CDR3 sequences in the sample, roughly 95% were seen once. The sequenced sample was CD4+ T cells from PBMCs. The receptor set was obtained from a human donor in good health.

The gene calls are TRBV29-1 and TRBJ1-2; D might be TRBD1 (5 bases). This CDR3 has 13 amino acids. Germline assignment: CDR1 SQVTM and CDR2 ANQGSEA. Trimming stripped 7 bases from V and 3 bases from J, with 15 bases between. The CDR3 nucleotides read TGCAGCGCTGGCCCCAAAGGGGACTATGGCTACACCTTC. Amino acids: CSAGPKGDYGYTF.

V gene TRBV6-2 or TRBV6-3 combines with J gene TRBJ2-3; possible D gene TRBD2, 5 bases. The CDR3 has 15 amino acids. From germline, CDR1 is MNHEY and CDR2 SVGEGT. V gave up 7 bases and J gave up 2 bases, with 16 bases separating them. The CDR3 DNA reads TGTGCCAGCATCAAACGGCGCGGGCCCACAGATACGCAGTATTTT. It specifies CASIKRRGPTDTQYF.

Of note for this clonotype: It is unclear where the CDR3 begins or ends on the DNA, so no DNA is shown, and the CDR3 is as TCRdb lists it. The chain's CDR3 is CATHDLFGAGYTF. This chain uses TRBV24-1 with TRBJ1-2; whether TRBD1, the table's D call, matches the DNA was not checked. Germline CDR1 and CDR2: KGHDR and SFDVKD. The CDR3 totals 13 residues, both ends included.

J is TRBJ2-7 and V is TRBV15; D is unclear. The CDR3 totals 13 residues. Germline loops: CDR1 LNHNV, CDR2 YYDKDF (reference sequence). Trimming removed 1 base from V and 7 bases from J, with 11 bases in between. CDR3 sequence: CATSRGGNREQYF. Written as DNA, the CDR3 is TGTGCCACCAGCAGAGGGGGTAACCGGGAGCAGTACTTC.

V gene TRBV28 combines with J gene TRBJ2-4; D possibly corresponds to TRBD1 (5 bases). Germline V gives CDR1 MDHEN, CDR2 SYDVKM. V was trimmed by 5 bases and J by 0 bases, leaving 14 bases between them. The CDR3 has 16 amino acids. The DNA for the CDR3 is TGTGCCAGCAGTCTAATCAGGGCTCTAGCCAAAAACATTCAGTACTTC. Translating gives CASSLIRALAKNIQYF.

V gene TRBV30 combines with J gene TRBJ1-6; 12 nucleotides match TRBD1. Trimming took 2 bases from V and 9 from J; bases not matched to a gene: 5. This CDR3 contains 15 residues. Germline V gives CDR1 GTSNPN, CDR2 SVGIG (reference sequence). CDR3 sequence reads: CAWSLGQGASSPLHF. The CDR3 DNA reads TGTGCCTGGAGTCTGGGACAGGGGGCTAGTTCACCCCTCCACTTT.

The chain has TRBV5-1 and TRBJ1-2; D uncertain. V shed 5 bases and J shed 3 bases, with 14 bases lying between them. Per the germline V gene, CDR1 is SGHRS and CDR2 is YFSETQ. The CDR3 extends over 14 amino acids. The CDR3 nucleotides are TGCGCCAGCAGAACGGGCCGATGGGACTATGGCTACACCTTC. Translated, it gives CASRTGRWDYGYTF.

The chain combines TRBV5-1 with TRBJ2-3; no clear D. Trimming removed 0 bases from V and 2 bases from J, with 4 bases in between. The germline V gene encodes CDR1 SGHRS and CDR2 YFSETQ. This CDR3 has 13 residues. The CDR3 here is CASSLDITDTQYF. The CDR3 coding sequence is TGCGCCAGCAGCTTGGATATCACAGATACGCAGTATTTT.